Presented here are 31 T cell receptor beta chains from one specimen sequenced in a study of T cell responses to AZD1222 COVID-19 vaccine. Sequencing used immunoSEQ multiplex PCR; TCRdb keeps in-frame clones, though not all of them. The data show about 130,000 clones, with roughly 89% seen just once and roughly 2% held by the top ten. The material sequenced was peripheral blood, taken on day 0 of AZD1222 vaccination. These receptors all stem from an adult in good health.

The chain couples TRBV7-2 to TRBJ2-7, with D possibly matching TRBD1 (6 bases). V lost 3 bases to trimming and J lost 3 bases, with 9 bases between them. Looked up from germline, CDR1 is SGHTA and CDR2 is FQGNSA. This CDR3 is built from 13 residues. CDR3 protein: CASSLNRVYEQYF. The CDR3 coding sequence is TGTGCCAGCAGCTTGAACAGGGTCTACGAGCAGTACTTC.

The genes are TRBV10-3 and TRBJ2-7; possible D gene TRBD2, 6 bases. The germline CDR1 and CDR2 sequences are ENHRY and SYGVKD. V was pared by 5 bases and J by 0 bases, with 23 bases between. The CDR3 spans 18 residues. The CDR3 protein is CAISRSLMTSPLSYEQYF. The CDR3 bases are TGTGCCATCAGTCGTTCCTTGATGACTAGTCCCCTCTCCTACGAGCAGTACTTC.

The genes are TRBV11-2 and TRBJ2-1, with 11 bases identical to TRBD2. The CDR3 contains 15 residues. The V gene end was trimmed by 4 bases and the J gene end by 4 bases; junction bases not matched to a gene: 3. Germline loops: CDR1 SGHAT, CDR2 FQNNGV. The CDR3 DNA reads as TGTGCCAGCAGCTCCCTAGCGGGAGGTTACAATGAGCAGTTCTTC. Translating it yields CASSSLAGGYNEQFF.

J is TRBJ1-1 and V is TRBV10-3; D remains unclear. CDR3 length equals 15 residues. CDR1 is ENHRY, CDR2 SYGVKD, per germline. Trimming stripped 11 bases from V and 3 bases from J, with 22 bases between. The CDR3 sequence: CASKRLAEMDTEAFF. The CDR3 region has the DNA TGTGCCTCCAAAAGGCTAGCGGAGATGGACACTGAAGCTTTCTTT.

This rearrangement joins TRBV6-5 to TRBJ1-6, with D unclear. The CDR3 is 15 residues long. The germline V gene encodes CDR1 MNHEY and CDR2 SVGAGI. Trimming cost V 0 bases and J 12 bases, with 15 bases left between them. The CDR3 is CASSYSGWTVVPLHF. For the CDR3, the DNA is TGTGCCAGCAGTTACTCTGGTTGGACGGTCGTACCCCTCCACTTT.

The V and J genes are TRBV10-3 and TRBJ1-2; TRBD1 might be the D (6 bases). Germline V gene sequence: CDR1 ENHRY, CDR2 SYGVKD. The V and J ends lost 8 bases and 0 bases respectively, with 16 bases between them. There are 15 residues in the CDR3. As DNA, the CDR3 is TGTGCCATCGGGGTAGGGACACAAGCTAACTATGGCTACACCTTC. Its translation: CAIGVGTQANYGYTF.

The CDR3 sequence: CASSLGQPANYGYTF. The CDR3 nucleotides are TGCGCCAGCAGCTTGGGACAGCCAGCTAACTATGGCTACACCTTC. The chain couples TRBV5-1 to TRBJ1-2; perhaps TRBD1 as D (5 bases). V dropped 0 bases and J dropped 0 bases, with 9 bases sitting between them. The CDR3 is 15 residues long. The germline V gene encodes CDR1 SGHRS and CDR2 YFSETQ.

This CDR3 is CASSYTFTYEQYF. Here the CDR3 DNA reads TGTGCCAGCAGTTACACTTTCACCTACGAGCAGTACTTC. The chain links TRBV6-5 to TRBJ2-7; D unresolved. The CDR3 spans 13 residues. Trimming pared 2 bases from V and 2 bases from J, leaving 7 bases between. CDR1 is MNHEY and CDR2 is SVGAGI in the germline V gene.

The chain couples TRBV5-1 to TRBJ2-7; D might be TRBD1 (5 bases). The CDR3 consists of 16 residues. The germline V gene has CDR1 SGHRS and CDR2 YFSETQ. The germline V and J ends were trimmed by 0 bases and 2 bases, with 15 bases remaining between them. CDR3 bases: TGCGCCAGCAGCTTGGGCAGGGTCCTACTAACCTACGAGCAGTACTTC. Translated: CASSLGRVLLTYEQYF.

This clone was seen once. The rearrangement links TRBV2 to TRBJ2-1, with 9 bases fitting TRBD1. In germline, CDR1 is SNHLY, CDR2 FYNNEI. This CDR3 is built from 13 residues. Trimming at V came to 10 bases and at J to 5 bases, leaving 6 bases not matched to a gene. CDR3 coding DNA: TGTGCCAACGGACAGGGGACGAACAATGAGCAGTTCTTC. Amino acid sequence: CANGQGTNNEQFF.

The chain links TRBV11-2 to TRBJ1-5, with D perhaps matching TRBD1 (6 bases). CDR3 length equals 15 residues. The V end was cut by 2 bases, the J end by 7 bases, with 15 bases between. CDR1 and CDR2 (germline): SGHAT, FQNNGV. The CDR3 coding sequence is TGTGCCAGCAGCTTAACGGCAGGGGTAGAGCAGCCCCAGCATTTT. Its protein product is CASSLTAGVEQPQHF.

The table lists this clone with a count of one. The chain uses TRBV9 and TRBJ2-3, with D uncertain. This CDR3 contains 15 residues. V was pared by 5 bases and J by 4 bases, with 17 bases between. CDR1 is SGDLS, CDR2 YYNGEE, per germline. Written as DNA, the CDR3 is TGTGCCAGCAGAAGTTCGTTAGTAGGCCCAGATACGCAGTATTTT. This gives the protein CASRSSLVGPDTQYF.

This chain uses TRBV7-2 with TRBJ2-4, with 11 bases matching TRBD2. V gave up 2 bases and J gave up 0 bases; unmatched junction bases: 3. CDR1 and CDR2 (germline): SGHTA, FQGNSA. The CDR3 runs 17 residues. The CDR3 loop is CASSLKLAGGAKNIQYF. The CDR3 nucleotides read TGTGCCAGCAGCTTAAAGCTAGCGGGGGGAGCCAAAAACATTCAGTACTTC. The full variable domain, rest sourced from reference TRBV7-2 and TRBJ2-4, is GAGVSQSPSNKVTEKGKDVELRCDPISGHTALYWYRQSLGQGLEFLIYFQGNSAPDKSGLPSDRFSAERTGGSVSTLTIQRTQQEDSAVYLCASSLKLAGGAKNIQYFGAGTRLSVL.

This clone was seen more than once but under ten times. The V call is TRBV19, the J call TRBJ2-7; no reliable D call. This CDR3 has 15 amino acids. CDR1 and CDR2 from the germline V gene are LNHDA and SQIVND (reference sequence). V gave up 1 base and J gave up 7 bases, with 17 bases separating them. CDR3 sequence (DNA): TGTGCCAGTAGTATAGGCGCAGGTTCCTTTGGTGAGCAGTACTTC. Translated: CASSIGAGSFGEQYF.

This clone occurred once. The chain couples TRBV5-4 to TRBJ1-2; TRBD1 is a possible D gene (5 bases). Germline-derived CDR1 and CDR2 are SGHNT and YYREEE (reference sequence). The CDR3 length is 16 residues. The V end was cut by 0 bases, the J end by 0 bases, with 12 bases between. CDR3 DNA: TGTGCCAGCAGCTTGGCGGGGGGTAACACTAACTATGGCTACACCTTC. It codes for CASSLAGGNTNYGYTF.

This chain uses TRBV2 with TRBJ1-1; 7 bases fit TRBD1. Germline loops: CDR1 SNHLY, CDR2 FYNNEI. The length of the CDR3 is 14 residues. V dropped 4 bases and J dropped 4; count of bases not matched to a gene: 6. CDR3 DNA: TGTGCCAGCAGTGCCCAGGGGGTAATCACTGAAGCTTTCTTT. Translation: CASSAQGVITEAFF.

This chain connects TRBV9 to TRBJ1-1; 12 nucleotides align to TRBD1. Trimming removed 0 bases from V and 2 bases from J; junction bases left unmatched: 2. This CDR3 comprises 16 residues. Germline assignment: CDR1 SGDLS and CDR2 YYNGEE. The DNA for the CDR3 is TGTGCCAGCAGCGTAGGAGGGACAGGGGGCAACACTGAAGCTTTCTTT. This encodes CASSVGGTGGNTEAFF.

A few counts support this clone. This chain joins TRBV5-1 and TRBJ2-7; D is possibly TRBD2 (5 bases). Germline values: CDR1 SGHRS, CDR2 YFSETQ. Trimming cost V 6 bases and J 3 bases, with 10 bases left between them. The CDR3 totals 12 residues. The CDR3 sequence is CASKEDSYEQYF. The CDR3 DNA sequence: TGCGCCAGCAAGGAGGATAGCTACGAGCAGTACTTC.

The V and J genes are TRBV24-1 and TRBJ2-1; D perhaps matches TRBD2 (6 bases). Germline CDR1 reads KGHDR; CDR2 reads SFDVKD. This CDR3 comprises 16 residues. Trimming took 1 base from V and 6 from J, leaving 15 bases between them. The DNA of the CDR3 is TGTGCCACCAGTGATTTCTTAGCGGCTGGGGCCAATGAGCAGTTCTTC. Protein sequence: CATSDFLAAGANEQFF.

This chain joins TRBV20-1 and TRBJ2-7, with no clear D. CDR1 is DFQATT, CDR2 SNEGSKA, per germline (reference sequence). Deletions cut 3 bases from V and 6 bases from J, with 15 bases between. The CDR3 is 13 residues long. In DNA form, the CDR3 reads TGCAGTGCTAGTAACGTCGGCGAGACCGAGCAGTACTTC. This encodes CSASNVGETEQYF.

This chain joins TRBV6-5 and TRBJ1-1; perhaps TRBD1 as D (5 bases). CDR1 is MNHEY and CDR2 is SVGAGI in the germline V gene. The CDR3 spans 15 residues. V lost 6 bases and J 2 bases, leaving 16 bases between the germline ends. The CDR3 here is CASRLGGAGNTEAFF. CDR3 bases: TGTGCCAGCAGGCTCGGTGGGGCCGGAAACACTGAAGCTTTCTTT.

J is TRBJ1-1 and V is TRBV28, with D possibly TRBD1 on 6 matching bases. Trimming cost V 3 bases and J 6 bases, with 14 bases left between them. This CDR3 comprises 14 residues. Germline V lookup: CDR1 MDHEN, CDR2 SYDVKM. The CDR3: CASSFPDRIAEAFF. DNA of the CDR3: TGTGCCAGCAGTTTTCCTGACAGGATAGCTGAAGCTTTCTTT.

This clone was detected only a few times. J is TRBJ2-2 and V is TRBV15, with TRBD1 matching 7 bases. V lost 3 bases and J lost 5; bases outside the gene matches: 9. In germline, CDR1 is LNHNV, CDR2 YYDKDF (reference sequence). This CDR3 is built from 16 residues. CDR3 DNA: TGTGCCACCAGCAGCCACCGACAGGGTGGGACCGGGGAGCTGTTTTTT. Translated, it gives CATSSHRQGGTGELFF.

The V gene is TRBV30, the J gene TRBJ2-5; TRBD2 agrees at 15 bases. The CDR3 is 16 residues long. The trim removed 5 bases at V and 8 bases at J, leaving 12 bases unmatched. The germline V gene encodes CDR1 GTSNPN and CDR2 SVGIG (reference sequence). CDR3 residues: CAWGSGTSGRHDTQYF. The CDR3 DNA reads TGTGCCTGGGGATCAGGGACTAGCGGGAGGCACGATACCCAGTACTTC.

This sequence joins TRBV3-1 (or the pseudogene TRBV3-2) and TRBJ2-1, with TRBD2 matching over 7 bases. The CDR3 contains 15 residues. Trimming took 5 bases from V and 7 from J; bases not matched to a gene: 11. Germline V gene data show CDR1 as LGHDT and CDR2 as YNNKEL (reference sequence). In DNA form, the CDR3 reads TGTGCCAGCAGCGCCCGGGGGAGCGGGGAGAATGAGCAGTTCTTC. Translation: CASSARGSGENEQFF.

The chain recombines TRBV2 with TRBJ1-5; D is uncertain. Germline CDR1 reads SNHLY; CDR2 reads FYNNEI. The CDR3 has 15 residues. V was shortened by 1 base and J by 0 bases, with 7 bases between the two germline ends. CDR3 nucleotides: TGTGCCAGCAGTGAAGGGATTCTTAGCAATCAGCCCCAGCATTTT. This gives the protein CASSEGILSNQPQHF.

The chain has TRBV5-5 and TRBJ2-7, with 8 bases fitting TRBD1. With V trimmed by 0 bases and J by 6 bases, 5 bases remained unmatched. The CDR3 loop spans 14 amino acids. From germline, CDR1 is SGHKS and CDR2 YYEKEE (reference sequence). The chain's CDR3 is CASSLGRTGFEQYF. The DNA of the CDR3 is TGTGCCAGCAGCTTGGGAAGGACAGGGTTCGAGCAGTACTTC.

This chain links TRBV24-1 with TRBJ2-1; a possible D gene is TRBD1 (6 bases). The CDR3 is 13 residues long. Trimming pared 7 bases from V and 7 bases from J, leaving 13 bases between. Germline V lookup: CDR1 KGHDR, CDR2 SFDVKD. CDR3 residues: CATRGAWENEQFF. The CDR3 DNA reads TGTGCCACCAGGGGGGCGTGGGAGAATGAGCAGTTCTTC.

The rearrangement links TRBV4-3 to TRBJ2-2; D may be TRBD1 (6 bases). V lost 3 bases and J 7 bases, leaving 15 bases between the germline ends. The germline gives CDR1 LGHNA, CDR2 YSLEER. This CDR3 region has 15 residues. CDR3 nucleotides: TGCGCCAGCAGCCAGCGGGTACAGGGCGTCGGGGAGCTGTTTTTT. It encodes CASSQRVQGVGELFF.

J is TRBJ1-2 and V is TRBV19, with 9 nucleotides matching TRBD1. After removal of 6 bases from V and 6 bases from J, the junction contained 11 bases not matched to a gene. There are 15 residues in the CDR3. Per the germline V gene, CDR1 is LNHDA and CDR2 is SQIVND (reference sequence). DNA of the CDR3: TGTGCCAGTAGCTCCCCAACCTGGGACAGGGATGGCTACACCTTC. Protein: CASSSPTWDRDGYTF.

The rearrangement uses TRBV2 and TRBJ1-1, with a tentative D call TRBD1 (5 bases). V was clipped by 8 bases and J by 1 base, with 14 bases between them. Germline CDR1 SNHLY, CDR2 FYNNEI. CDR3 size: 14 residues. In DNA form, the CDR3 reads TGTGCCAGCGCTCCGGGACGGTCGAACACTGAAGCTTTCTTT. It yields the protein CASAPGRSNTEAFF.